The 5 T cell receptor beta chains presented below share a single source sample, sequenced in a study of blood T cell repertoires in COVID-19. Method: immunoSEQ multiplex PCR; TCRdb's copy keeps in-frame clones and lacks some. The sample holds around 64,000 clones, roughly 91% seen once. Material: peripheral blood. The receptors shown here come from a human donor in a cohort sampled during active COVID-19.

The chain employs TRBV2 and TRBJ2-7; 8 bases are shared with TRBD1. There are 13 residues in the CDR3. After removal of 8 bases from V and 5 bases from J, the junction contained 8 bases not matched to a gene. Germline V gives CDR1 SNHLY, CDR2 FYNNEI. The CDR3 is CASGGAGGDEQYF. CDR3 bases: TGTGCCAGCGGCGGAGCAGGGGGCGACGAGCAGTACTTC.

This clone was seen once. The chain links TRBV28 to TRBJ2-7; no reliable D call. V shed 3 bases and J shed 9 bases, with 9 bases lying between them. The CDR3 is made up of 11 amino acids. Germline V gene sequence: CDR1 MDHEN, CDR2 SYDVKM. DNA for the CDR3: TGTGCCAGCAGTTTGTTGGCAGTGCAGTACTTC. Translating it yields CASSLLAVQYF.

The rearrangement links TRBV7-3 to TRBJ2-3; TRBD2 matches at 13 bases. Looked up from germline, CDR1 is SGHTA and CDR2 is FQGTGA. J was trimmed by 5 bases and V by 6 bases; bases with no gene match: 8. The CDR3 covers 16 residues. The CDR3 sequence is CASSRTSGSARDTQYF. The DNA of the CDR3 is TGTGCCAGCAGTCGGACTAGCGGGAGTGCGAGAGATACGCAGTATTTT.

J is TRBJ2-2 and V is TRBV25-1; D is perhaps TRBD2 (6 bases). The CDR3 extends over 18 amino acids. Germline V gene data show CDR1 as MGHDK and CDR2 as SYGVNS. The ends were cut back, 1 base at V and 0 bases at J, with 15 bases in the middle. The CDR3 protein is CASSESDSGTSNTGELFF. As DNA, the CDR3 is TGTGCCAGCAGTGAATCGGACTCCGGGACTTCGAACACCGGGGAGCTGTTTTTT.

This sequence joins TRBV3-1 (or the pseudogene TRBV3-2) and TRBJ2-7; 7 bases align to TRBD1. Trimming removed 0 bases from V and 3 bases from J; junction bases left unmatched: 2. From germline, CDR1 is LGHDT and CDR2 YNNKEL (reference sequence). This CDR3 contains 14 residues. This CDR3 is CASSQEDRLYEQYF. The CDR3 region has the DNA TGTGCCAGCAGCCAAGAGGACAGGCTCTACGAGCAGTACTTC.